One and the same sample provided the 20 T cell receptor beta chains below, sequenced in a study of CD8 T cells in Susac syndrome. Random hexamers primed reverse transcription of roughly 0.45 to 1 ug RNA. TCRdb recomputed calls from the immunoSEQ multiplex PCR reads with MiXCR, one row per CDR3 protein. The repertoire holds roughly 150,000 distinct CDR3 sequences, with roughly 95% as singletons. Material: CD4+ T cells from PBMCs. These receptors came from a human donor with Susac syndrome.

The genes are TRBV11-2 and TRBJ2-3; D remains ambiguous. The CDR3 extends over 14 amino acids. Trimming took 3 bases from V and 2 from J, leaving 9 bases between them. The V gene's germline CDR1 is SGHAT and CDR2 FQNNGV. The CDR3 protein is CASSLIRSTDTQYF. Here the CDR3 DNA reads TGTGCCAGCAGCTTGATAAGGTCCACAGATACGCAGTATTTT.

The chain has TRBV12-3 or TRBV12-4 and TRBJ1-5; 8 bases are shared with TRBD1. This CDR3 is 14 amino acids long. The V and J ends lost 3 bases and 6 bases, in that order; junction bases with no gene match: 4. The CDR3 bases are TGTGCCAGCAGTTTCGGACAGGGTACTCAGCCCCAGCATTTT. It codes for CASSFGQGTQPQHF.

The V and J genes are TRBV20-1 and TRBJ2-5; D not certain. Germline V CDR1 and CDR2: DFQATT, SNEGSKA (reference sequence). The CDR3 has 14 residues. V was pared by 3 bases and J by 5 bases, with 16 bases between. The CDR3 reads CSASVLSVRETQYF. CDR3 DNA: TGCAGTGCTAGCGTTTTGTCGGTTCGGGAGACCCAGTACTTC.

This chain uses TRBV6-2 or TRBV6-3 with TRBJ1-1; D might be TRBD1 (6 bases). The CDR3 totals 14 residues. Deletions cut 6 bases from V and 0 bases from J, with 11 bases between. Germline V gene data show CDR1 as MNHEY and CDR2 as SVGEGT. For the CDR3, the DNA is TGTGCCAGCAGAACCGGACAGCTGAACACTGAAGCTTTCTTT. It translates to CASRTGQLNTEAFF.

This clonotype was detected only once. This chain joins TRBV25-1 and TRBJ1-1; D gene ambiguous. V gave up 5 bases and J gave up 1 base, with 11 bases separating them. The CDR3 totals 14 residues. Germline values: CDR1 MGHDK, CDR2 SYGVNS. The CDR3 protein is CASSKWEPNTEAFF. The CDR3, as DNA: TGTGCCAGCAGTAAGTGGGAACCGAACACTGAAGCTTTCTTT.

This chain links TRBV7-9 with TRBJ1-3; D ambiguous. Germline CDR1 reads SEHNR; CDR2 reads FQNEAQ (reference sequence). With 5 bases removed from V and 0 bases from J, the gap between germline ends came to 14 bases. This CDR3 has 16 amino acids. The CDR3 sequence is CASSPSSSSSGNTIYF. For the CDR3, the DNA is TGTGCCAGCAGCCCCTCAAGCTCTAGCTCTGGAAACACCATATATTTT.

V and J are TRBV6-1 and TRBJ2-5; possible D gene TRBD2, 6 bases. The CDR3 has 11 residues. V dropped 10 bases and J dropped 5 bases, with 11 bases sitting between them. The germline V gene encodes CDR1 MNHNS and CDR2 SASEGT. CDR3 sequence reads: CATGTSETQYF. The CDR3 bases are TGTGCCACCGGGACTTCGGAGACCCAGTACTTC.

The rearrangement uses TRBV7-2 and TRBJ2-3; D uncertain. The germline V and J ends were trimmed by 5 bases and 10 bases, with 13 bases remaining between them. In germline, CDR1 is SGHTA, CDR2 FQGNSA. The CDR3 consists of 12 residues. The CDR3 sequence: CASSQPALAQYF. As DNA, the CDR3 is TGTGCCAGCAGCCAGCCGGCCCTTGCGCAGTATTTT.

CDR3 DNA sequence: TGCAGTGCTAGTGGGGGGGGCTACACCTTC. Amino acid sequence: CSASGGGYTF. The rearrangement uses TRBV20-1 and TRBJ1-2; tentative D call: TRBD1 (5 bases). The CDR3 extends over 10 amino acids. Germline assignment: CDR1 DFQATT and CDR2 SNEGSKA (reference sequence). Trimming took 3 bases from V and 8 from J, leaving 7 bases between them.

This chain links TRBV5-1 with TRBJ2-1; the D is unclear. V was cut by 0 bases and J by 7 bases, with 5 bases left in between. Germline CDR1 SGHRS, CDR2 YFSETQ. The CDR3 has 12 residues. The CDR3 sequence is CASSLGVNEQFF. For the CDR3, the DNA is TGCGCCAGCAGCTTGGGTGTAAATGAGCAGTTCTTC.

V usage is TRBV20-1 and J usage is TRBJ1-5, with D possibly matching TRBD1 (6 bases). CDR1 DFQATT and CDR2 SNEGSKA come from the germline V gene (reference sequence). The CDR3 runs 15 residues. Trimming removed 3 bases from V and 7 bases from J, with 19 bases in between. The CDR3 DNA reads as TGCAGTGCTAGCCAGAGTACAGGGAGTCCACAGCCCCAGCATTTT. The encoded protein is CSASQSTGSPQPQHF.

The J gene is TRBJ1-1, the V gene TRBV4-1; D not certain. V was cut by 4 bases and J by 1 base, with 16 bases left in between. The germline V gene encodes CDR1 MGHRA and CDR2 YSYEKL. The CDR3 consists of 16 residues. The CDR3 sequence: CASSLRPGSRNTEAFF. The CDR3 DNA is TGCGCCAGCAGCCTAAGACCAGGATCGAGGAACACTGAAGCTTTCTTT.

This clonotype came up a few times. The chain is built from TRBV20-1 and TRBJ1-2, with TRBD1 matching 8 bases. V trimming: 3 bases; J trimming: 6 bases; junction bases outside the gene matches: 6. CDR1 is DFQATT and CDR2 is SNEGSKA in the germline V gene (reference sequence). The CDR3 loop spans 13 amino acids. CDR3 bases: TGCAGTGCTAGGGACAGGGTGGGAGATGGCTACACCTTC. Translation gives CSARDRVGDGYTF.

This clonotype occurred once. V and J are TRBV18 and TRBJ2-7, with D unresolved. Between the trimmed V and J ends, which lost 2 bases and 2 bases, there was a span of 7 bases. The V gene's germline CDR1 is KGHSH and CDR2 LQKENI. CDR3 size: 13 residues. The CDR3 coding sequence is TGTGCCAGCTCACCAAGGACGACCTACGAGCAGTACTTC. It encodes CASSPRTTYEQYF.

This chain joins TRBV2 and TRBJ2-1; D unresolved. The V and J ends lost 4 bases and 10 bases respectively, with 8 bases between them. This CDR3 comprises 11 residues. Germline lookup yields CDR1 SNHLY and CDR2 FYNNEI. DNA for the CDR3: TGTGCCAGCAGTGTCGGAACCGAGCAGTTCTTC. This codes for CASSVGTEQFF.

The chain couples TRBV29-1 to TRBJ1-1, with D possibly TRBD1 on 5 matching bases. Germline loops: CDR1 SQVTM, CDR2 ANQGSEA. V was cut by 4 bases and J by 1 base, with 13 bases left in between. The CDR3 runs 14 residues. This CDR3 reads CSVVPPGWNTEAFF. The CDR3 DNA follows: TGCAGCGTTGTCCCGCCAGGGTGGAACACTGAAGCTTTCTTT.

The chain recombines TRBV14 with TRBJ2-5; D unclear. The CDR3 totals 13 residues. Germline assignment: CDR1 SGHDN and CDR2 FVKESK. V was shortened by 4 bases and J by 4 bases, with 10 bases between the two germline ends. CDR3: CASSRPPLETQYF. The CDR3 region has the DNA TGTGCCAGCAGCCGCCCCCCACTAGAGACCCAGTACTTC.

The chain carries TRBV9 and TRBJ2-7; 14 bases align to TRBD2. There are 17 residues in the CDR3. The J segment lost 3 bases and the V segment lost 2 bases, leaving 7 bases of the junction unmatched. CDR1 and CDR2 from the germline V gene are SGDLS and YYNGEE. CDR3 in amino acids: CASSVRLAGGHIYEQYF. The CDR3 DNA reads as TGTGCCAGCAGCGTTCGACTAGCGGGGGGGCATATCTACGAGCAGTACTTC.

The chain joins TRBV21-1 to TRBJ1-5; TRBD1 is the table's D call, not checked against the DNA. TRBV21-1 is a listed pseudogene. This CDR3 has 14 residues. The chain's CDR3 is CASSIYRGTQPQHF. The CDR3 bases are TGTGCCAGCAGCATATACAGGGGGACTCAGCCCCAGCATTTT.

The chain joins TRBV3-1 to TRBJ1-1; possibly TRBD1 for D (5 bases). The CDR3 runs 16 residues. V shed 4 bases and J shed 4 bases, with 19 bases lying between them. CDR1 is LGHDT and CDR2 is YNNKEL in the germline V gene (reference sequence). The CDR3 DNA is TGTGCCAGCAGCCCAGCGGCTTGGGGGGTTGGCACTGAAGCTTTCTTT. This codes for CASSPAAWGVGTEAFF. The complete variable domain, with remaining parts taken from reference TRBV3-1 and TRBJ1-1, reads DTAVSQTPKYLVTQMGNDKSIKCEQNLGHDTMYWYKQDSKKFLKIMFSYNNKELIINETVPNRFSPKSPDKAHLNLHINSLELGDSAVYFCASSPAAWGVGTEAFFGQGTRLTVV.